These 31 T cell receptor beta chains share one sample of origin, sequenced in a study of T cell responses to AZD1222 COVID-19 vaccine. Only in-frame clones appear in the TCRdb table, and some are missing; sequencing was by immunoSEQ multiplex PCR. The sample lists roughly 140,000 clones; 85% to 95% were seen once. This material consisted of peripheral blood, taken 28 days after the second AZD1222 dose. All receptors derive from an adult who received the AZD1222 COVID-19 vaccine.

This chain uses TRBV25-1 with TRBJ2-7, with 8 bases aligning to TRBD1. Germline-derived CDR1 and CDR2 are MGHDK and SYGVNS. J lost 5 bases, V lost 5 bases, and 8 bases had no gene match. The CDR3 is 14 residues long. CDR3 sequence reads: CASSYWQGANEQYF. For the CDR3, the DNA is TGTGCCAGCAGTTATTGGCAGGGGGCAAACGAGCAGTACTTC.

The chain carries TRBV15 and TRBJ2-2; 8 bases map to TRBD1. This CDR3 is 19 amino acids long. CDR1 is LNHNV, CDR2 YYDKDF, per germline (reference sequence). Trimming took 1 base from V and 1 from J; bases not matched to a gene: 11. The CDR3 region is CATSRVGIAGTGNTGELFF. The DNA of the CDR3 is TGTGCCACCAGCAGAGTGGGGATCGCCGGGACAGGGAACACCGGGGAGCTGTTTTTT.

V gene TRBV19 combines with J gene TRBJ1-2; 11 positions agree with TRBD1. Unmatched junction bases numbered 6, after V lost 5 bases and J lost 7 bases. CDR1 and CDR2 from the germline V gene are LNHDA and SQIVND (reference sequence). The CDR3 covers 14 residues. The CDR3 DNA is TGTGCCAGTAGTCCGGGACAGGGGGTGATTGGCTACACCTTC. Its translation: CASSPGQGVIGYTF.

The sample holds one count of this clone. The V gene is TRBV18, the J gene TRBJ1-1, with D uncertain. V shed 3 bases and J shed 2 bases, with 7 bases lying between them. The CDR3 has 13 amino acids. Germline lookup yields CDR1 KGHSH and CDR2 LQKENI. CDR3 loop: CASSPTFNTEAFF. CDR3 coding DNA: TGTGCCAGCTCACCCACATTCAACACTGAAGCTTTCTTT.

This chain links TRBV30 with TRBJ1-2; D is unclear. The CDR3 covers 11 residues. Germline V lookup: CDR1 GTSNPN, CDR2 SVGIG (reference sequence). Trimming removed 3 bases from V and 4 bases from J, with 6 bases in between. CDR3 nucleotides: TGTGCCTGGAGGCCGGGCTATGGCTACACCTTC. It codes for CAWRPGYGYTF.

The rearrangement uses TRBV6-1 and TRBJ2-1, with 8 bases that match TRBD1. The ends lost 1 base at V and 2 bases at J; junction bases unmatched: 4. Germline V gene sequence: CDR1 MNHNS, CDR2 SASEGT. This CDR3 region has 16 residues. The CDR3: CASSEGTGQTYNEQFF. The DNA for the CDR3 is TGTGCCAGCAGTGAAGGGACAGGGCAAACCTACAATGAGCAGTTCTTC.

The CDR3 DNA sequence: TGCAGTGCCCTGAATTACAATGAGCAGTTCTTC. Its translation: CSALNYNEQFF. The chain carries TRBV20-1 and TRBJ2-1; D unclear. CDR3 length equals 11 residues. Germline V gene sequence: CDR1 DFQATT, CDR2 SNEGSKA (reference sequence). The V gene lost 6 bases and the J gene lost 4 bases, with 7 bases spanning the gap.

The chain employs TRBV10-3 and TRBJ2-7; TRBD2 matches at 8 bases. The CDR3 covers 14 residues. V lost 4 bases to trimming and J lost 4 bases; unmatched junction nucleotides: 6. Germline loops: CDR1 ENHRY, CDR2 SYGVKD. The DNA of the CDR3 is TGTGCCATCAGTGGATCGGAGCGGGAGTACGAGCAGTACTTC. Its translation is CAISGSEREYEQYF.

This clone was recorded only once. The rearrangement uses TRBV5-4 and TRBJ1-2; D is possibly TRBD1 (6 bases). This CDR3 is 15 amino acids long. V lost 0 bases and J 7 bases, leaving 16 bases between the germline ends. From germline, CDR1 is SGHNT and CDR2 YYREEE (reference sequence). CDR3: CASSLDGGNQGGYTF. CDR3 nucleotides: TGTGCCAGCAGCTTGGATGGGGGCAATCAAGGTGGCTACACCTTC.

V usage is TRBV28 and J usage is TRBJ2-4, with TRBD1 matching 12 bases. The CDR3 loop spans 17 amino acids. The germline V gene encodes CDR1 MDHEN and CDR2 SYDVKM. Trimming cost V 1 base and J 1 base; bases outside gene matches: 2. The CDR3 here is CASSLLGQGAAKNIQYF. The CDR3 DNA reads as TGTGCCAGCAGTTTATTGGGACAGGGGGCGGCCAAAAACATTCAGTACTTC.

The chain recombines TRBV6-5 with TRBJ1-2; 8 bases are shared with TRBD1. Germline CDR1 reads MNHEY; CDR2 reads SVGAGI. Unmatched junction bases numbered 3, after V lost 5 bases and J lost 4 bases. The CDR3 extends over 13 amino acids. Here the CDR3 reads CASSRQGLYGYTF. CDR3 sequence (DNA): TGTGCCAGCAGTCGACAGGGGCTCTATGGCTACACCTTC.

The chain links TRBV28 to TRBJ1-1; D may be TRBD1 (6 bases). This CDR3 is 17 amino acids long. Trimming cost V 6 bases and J 4 bases, with 24 bases left between them. CDR1 MDHEN and CDR2 SYDVKM come from the germline V gene. The CDR3 loop reads CASSHQQGWGVSTEAFF. The CDR3 DNA reads TGTGCCAGCAGCCATCAACAGGGCTGGGGGGTCAGCACTGAAGCTTTCTTT.

This clone has just a few counts. V is TRBV6-5 and J is TRBJ2-1; a possible D gene is TRBD1 (5 bases). Trimming removed 2 bases at V and 7 bases at J, with 12 bases between. CDR1 is MNHEY and CDR2 is SVGAGI in the germline V gene. The CDR3 runs to 14 residues. CDR3 in amino acids: CASSYRQGGNEQFF. In nucleotides, the CDR3 is TGTGCCAGCAGTTACCGGCAGGGCGGTAATGAGCAGTTCTTC.

The rearrangement links TRBV7-9 to TRBJ1-5, with D maybe TRBD1 (6 bases). CDR3 length equals 18 residues. Between the trimmed V and J ends, which lost 1 base and 5 bases, there was a span of 21 bases. Germline CDR1 SEHNR, CDR2 FQNEAQ (reference sequence). CDR3 loop: CASSLDFSATGRHQPQHF. The CDR3 coding sequence is TGTGCCAGCAGCTTAGATTTTTCGGCGACAGGCAGACATCAGCCCCAGCATTTT.

The chain uses TRBV30 and TRBJ1-1; D gene unclear. The CDR3 spans 11 residues. V lost 3 bases and J 9 bases, leaving 11 bases between the germline ends. Germline CDR1 GTSNPN, CDR2 SVGIG (reference sequence). CDR3 sequence reads: CAWRREVKAFF. CDR3 nucleotides: TGTGCCTGGAGAAGGGAAGTAAAAGCTTTCTTT. Full variable domain (rest looked up from reference TRBV30 and TRBJ1-1): SQTIHQWPATLVQPVGSPLSLECTVEGTSNPNLYWYRQAAGRGLQLLFYSVGIGQISSEVPQNLSASRPQDRQFILSSKKLLLSDSGFYLCAWRREVKAFFGQGTRLTVV.

The chain carries TRBV12-3 or TRBV12-4 and TRBJ1-5; D is unclear. This CDR3 is built from 12 residues. Trimming removed 3 bases at V and 7 bases at J, with 7 bases between. CDR3 sequence (DNA): TGTGCCAGCAGTTTTTTGGCGCAGCCCCAGCATTTT. Its protein is CASSFLAQPQHF.

The chain couples TRBV6-4 to TRBJ1-5; D is ambiguous. Germline CDR1 MRHNA, CDR2 SNTAGT. With 4 bases removed from V and 3 bases from J, the gap between germline ends came to 7 bases. The CDR3 is 13 amino acids. In DNA, the CDR3 is TGTGCCAGCAGTGCTGACACCAATCAGCCCCAGCATTTT. This codes for CASSADTNQPQHF.

The V call is TRBV19, the J call TRBJ1-2; no firm D call. The CDR3 is 12 residues long. V was cut by 6 bases and J by 0 bases, with 5 bases left in between. Germline V CDR1 and CDR2: LNHDA, SQIVND (reference sequence). This chain's CDR3 is CASSPTNYGYTF. The CDR3 DNA reads as TGTGCCAGTAGCCCAACTAACTATGGCTACACCTTC.

The gene calls are TRBV4-2 and TRBJ2-5, with TRBD2 identical over 14 bases. V was clipped by 10 bases and J by 7 bases; unmatched bases: 8. The CDR3 loop spans 14 amino acids. The germline V gene encodes CDR1 LGHNA and CDR2 YNFKEQ. This chain's CDR3 is CATQGLAGAGTQYF. In nucleotides, the CDR3 is TGTGCCACCCAGGGACTAGCGGGGGCGGGGACCCAGTACTTC.

V usage is TRBV2 and J usage is TRBJ1-5; TRBD1 might be the D (6 bases). Germline CDR1 is SNHLY and CDR2 is FYNNEI. The V end lost 7 bases, the J end lost 1 base, and 11 bases lay between the germline ends. CDR3 size: 14 residues. Written as DNA, the CDR3 is TGTGCCAGCAACCGGCAGGGGAGCAATCAGCCCCAGCATTTT. It specifies CASNRQGSNQPQHF.

This chain uses TRBV7-2 with TRBJ2-3; tentatively, D is TRBD2 (6 bases). V shed 5 bases and J shed 4 bases, with 13 bases lying between them. The CDR3 contains 14 residues. CDR1 is SGHTA, CDR2 FQGNSA, per germline. The CDR3 is CASSTGLRADTQYF. The CDR3 nucleotides read TGTGCCAGCAGCACGGGACTTCGGGCAGATACGCAGTATTTT.

The rearrangement uses TRBV9 and TRBJ1-3, with 9 bases lining up with TRBD1. The CDR3 sequence is 15 residues long. The germline V gene encodes CDR1 SGDLS and CDR2 YYNGEE. V was pared by 3 bases and J by 3 bases, with 4 bases of the junction left unmatched. This CDR3 is CASSGGQGSGNTIYF. CDR3 nucleotide sequence: TGTGCCAGCAGCGGCGGACAGGGGAGTGGAAACACCATATATTTT.

This chain connects TRBV19 to TRBJ1-2, with D unresolved. This CDR3 spans 14 amino acids. Deletions cut 5 bases from V and 0 bases from J, with 10 bases between. Germline CDR1 LNHDA, CDR2 SQIVND (reference sequence). CDR3 amino acids: CASSPQWTNYGYTF. The CDR3 DNA sequence: TGTGCCAGTAGTCCCCAGTGGACTAACTATGGCTACACCTTC.

The gene calls are TRBV7-6 and TRBJ2-3, with TRBD2 identical over 14 bases. The CDR3 totals 16 residues. V shed 4 bases, J shed 6 bases, and the junction held 6 bases outside the gene matches. From germline, CDR1 is SGHVS and CDR2 FNYEAQ. The CDR3: CASSWGTSGSLDTQYF. DNA of the CDR3: TGTGCCAGCAGCTGGGGGACTAGCGGGAGTTTGGATACGCAGTATTTT.

The chain joins TRBV18 to TRBJ1-2, with unresolved D. Per the germline V gene, CDR1 is KGHSH and CDR2 is LQKENI. V lost 3 bases to trimming and J lost 4 bases, with 12 bases between them. CDR3 size: 14 residues. The CDR3 nucleotides read TGTGCCAGCTCACCCCCCAGGACCTCCTATGGCTACACCTTC. Protein sequence: CASSPPRTSYGYTF.

V gene TRBV18 combines with J gene TRBJ2-1; D not certain. The CDR3 extends over 16 amino acids. Germline V gene lookup returns CDR1 KGHSH and CDR2 LQKENI. Trimming pared 0 bases from V and 3 bases from J, leaving 12 bases between. The chain's CDR3 is CASSPPQRRSYNEQFF. For the CDR3, the DNA is TGTGCCAGCTCACCACCCCAGCGAAGAAGCTACAATGAGCAGTTCTTC.

The genes are TRBV6-2 or TRBV6-3 and TRBJ2-1, with D unresolved. There are 14 residues in the CDR3. CDR1 is MNHEY, CDR2 SVGEGT, per germline. Trimming stripped 4 bases from V and 8 bases from J, with 15 bases between. CDR3 sequence reads: CASSSHLAIHEQFF. As DNA, the CDR3 is TGTGCCAGCAGTTCACACCTCGCGATCCATGAGCAGTTCTTC.

The chain links TRBV6-6 to TRBJ1-3, with a weak D call TRBD1 (6 bases). Trimming took 8 bases from V and 4 from J, leaving 12 bases between them. Germline CDR1 reads MNHNY; CDR2 reads SVGAGI (reference sequence). The CDR3 contains 13 residues. This CDR3 reads CASGTRGGNTIYF. DNA for the CDR3: TGTGCCAGCGGCACTAGGGGGGGAAACACCATATATTTT.

The chain has TRBV3-1 (or the pseudogene TRBV3-2) and TRBJ2-1; TRBD2 is a possible D gene (5 bases). This CDR3 is built from 17 residues. Germline V gives CDR1 LGHDT, CDR2 YNNKEL (reference sequence). The ends were cut back, 2 bases at V and 2 bases at J, with 16 bases in the middle. The CDR3 bases are TGTGCCAGCAGCCAATCGGTGCGCAAGCGGCCCTACAATGAGCAGTTCTTC. This encodes CASSQSVRKRPYNEQFF.

This chain links TRBV7-9 with TRBJ1-1; 7 positions match TRBD1. V lost 3 bases, J lost 1 base, and 2 bases stayed unmatched. The CDR3 is 14 residues long. From germline, CDR1 is SEHNR and CDR2 FQNEAQ (reference sequence). The CDR3 is CASSLQGGNTEAFF. For the CDR3, the DNA is TGTGCCAGCAGCTTGCAGGGGGGGAACACTGAAGCTTTCTTT.

This clone was recorded a few times. The V call is TRBV5-1, the J call TRBJ1-1; perhaps TRBD1 as D (5 bases). CDR1 is SGHRS, CDR2 YFSETQ, per germline. CDR3 length: 14 residues. With 3 bases removed from V and 5 bases from J, the gap between germline ends came to 14 bases. The DNA for the CDR3 is TGCGCCAGCAGCTCCGGGACCCTTCGGACTGAAGCTTTCTTT. Amino acid sequence: CASSSGTLRTEAFF.